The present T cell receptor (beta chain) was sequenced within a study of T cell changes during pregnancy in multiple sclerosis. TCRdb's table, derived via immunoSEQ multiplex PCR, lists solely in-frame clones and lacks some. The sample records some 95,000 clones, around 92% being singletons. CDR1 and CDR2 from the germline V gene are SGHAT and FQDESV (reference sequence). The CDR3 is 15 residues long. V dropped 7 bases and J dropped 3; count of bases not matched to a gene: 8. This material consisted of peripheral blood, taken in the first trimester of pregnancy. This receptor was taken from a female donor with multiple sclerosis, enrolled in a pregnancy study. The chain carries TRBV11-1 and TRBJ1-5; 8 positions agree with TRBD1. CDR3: CASTRTGRFNQPQHF. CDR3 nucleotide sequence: TGTGCCAGCACTCGGACAGGGCGGTTCAATCAGCCCCAGCATTTT. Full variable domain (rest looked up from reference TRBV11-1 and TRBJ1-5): EAEVAQSPRYKITEKSQAVAFWCDPISGHATLYWYRQILGQGPELLVQFQDESVVDDSQLPKDRFSAERLKGVDSTLKIQPAELGDSAMYLCASTRTGRFNQPQHFGDGTRLSIL.